A single sample gave rise to the 17 T cell receptor beta chains below, sequenced in a study of cytomegalovirus exposure and HLA in healthy donors. The PCR ran on 60 Vbeta and 13 Jbeta primers. The assay was immunoSEQ multiplex PCR, and TCRdb's table has in-frame clones only and misses some. The repertoire consists of 150,000 or so clones, with 76% occurring once and the leading ten covering approximately 3%. Input material: PBMCs. The receptors were gathered from a male donor in good health and CMV-seronegative.

On this clone: The identical CDR3 is also encoded by other nucleotide sequences in the sample. The CDR3, as DNA: TGTGCCAGCAGTTACTCCGGGGGTAGCAATCAGCCCCAGCATTTT. Its translation: CASSYSGGSNQPQHF. The chain is built from TRBV6-6 and TRBJ1-5, with D possibly matching TRBD1 (5 bases). Trimming removed 0 bases at V and 0 bases at J, with 6 bases between. The CDR3 loop spans 15 amino acids. Germline V CDR1 and CDR2: MNHNY, SVGAGI (reference sequence).

The chain employs TRBV27 and TRBJ2-7, with 8 bases identical to TRBD1. There are 13 residues in the CDR3. After removal of 5 bases from V and 2 bases from J, the junction contained 2 bases not matched to a gene. The germline CDR1 and CDR2 sequences are MNHEY and SMNVEV (reference sequence). The CDR3 bases are TGTGCCAGCAGTCCGGGACAGGCCTACGAGCAGTACTTC. As protein: CASSPGQAYEQYF.

V and J are TRBV2 and TRBJ1-1; D remains ambiguous. CDR1 and CDR2 from the germline V gene are SNHLY and FYNNEI. V was cut by 2 bases and J by 7 bases, with 11 bases left in between. The CDR3 consists of 13 residues. DNA of the CDR3: TGTGCCAGCAGTGAACTAACAGAAGTTGAAGCTTTCTTT. Translated: CASSELTEVEAFF. The entire variable domain, with the rest obtained from reference TRBV2 and TRBJ1-1, is as follows: EPEVTQTPSHQVTQMGQEVILRCVPISNHLYFYWYRQILGQKVEFLVSFYNNEISEKSEIFDDQFSVERPDGSNFTLKIRSTKLEDSAMYFCASSELTEVEAFFGQGTRLTVV.

V and J are TRBV7-2 and TRBJ1-3; 7 positions agree with TRBD1. The length of the CDR3 is 14 residues. CDR1 and CDR2 (germline): SGHTA, FQGNSA. The V segment lost 4 bases and the J segment 5 bases; nucleotides outside the gene matches: 5. This chain's CDR3 is CASSSSQGRNTIYF. The CDR3, as DNA: TGTGCCAGCAGCTCGTCACAGGGGCGAAACACCATATATTTT.

The V call is TRBV11-2, the J call TRBJ2-7; perhaps TRBD1 as D (6 bases). The V gene's germline CDR1 is SGHAT and CDR2 FQNNGV. V shed 3 bases and J shed 6 bases, with 12 bases lying between them. The CDR3 has 13 residues. The CDR3 nucleotides read TGTGCCAGCAGCTTCCAACAGGGCGGCGAGCAGTACTTC. Translated: CASSFQQGGEQYF.

The genes are TRBV6-1 and TRBJ1-1; 9 bases line up with TRBD1. V lost 6 bases to trimming and J lost 1 base; unmatched junction nucleotides: 6. Germline-derived CDR1 and CDR2 are MNHNS and SASEGT. This CDR3 has 15 amino acids. The CDR3 spells CASSAQGARNTEAFF. CDR3 DNA: TGTGCCAGCAGCGCACAGGGGGCAAGGAACACTGAAGCTTTCTTT.

The chain is built from TRBV7-9 and TRBJ1-1, with 9 nucleotides matching TRBD1. The germline V gene has CDR1 SEHNR and CDR2 FQNEAQ (reference sequence). V shed 7 bases, J shed 5 bases, and the junction held 5 bases outside the gene matches. The CDR3 runs 13 residues. For the CDR3, the DNA is TGTGCCAGCAACGGACAGGGGAGAACTGAAGCTTTCTTT. Its protein is CASNGQGRTEAFF. Full variable domain (remainder filled in from reference TRBV7-9 and TRBJ1-1): DTGVSQNPRHKITKRGQNVTFRCDPISEHNRLYWYRQTLGQGPEFLTYFQNEAQLEKSRLLSDRFSAERPKGSFSTLEIQRTEQGDSAMYLCASNGQGRTEAFFGQGTRLTVV.

The gene calls are TRBV29-1 and TRBJ1-5; 11 nucleotides line up with TRBD1. CDR1 is SQVTM and CDR2 is ANQGSEA in the germline V gene. V shed 4 bases and J 5 bases; nucleotides not matched to a gene: 1. The CDR3 length is 13 residues. The CDR3 sequence is CSVGTGGDQPQHF. The DNA for the CDR3 is TGCAGCGTTGGGACAGGGGGCGATCAGCCCCAGCATTTT.

The V and J genes are TRBV4-3 and TRBJ2-7; 7 positions match TRBD1. The J segment lost 3 bases and the V segment lost 3 bases, leaving 8 bases of the junction unmatched. The CDR3 consists of 15 residues. The germline gives CDR1 LGHNA, CDR2 YSLEER. This CDR3 reads CASSQPGQQFYEQYF. CDR3 sequence (DNA): TGCGCCAGCAGCCAGCCGGGACAGCAATTCTACGAGCAGTACTTC.

DNA of the CDR3: TGTGCCAGCTCACCTTACGCGGGACAGGGGTCCTACGAGCAGTACTTC. The encoded protein is CASSPYAGQGSYEQYF. The chain joins TRBV18 to TRBJ2-7; 10 nucleotides match TRBD1. This CDR3 is 16 amino acids long. J was trimmed by 1 base and V by 3 bases; bases with no gene match: 6. Germline V gene data show CDR1 as KGHSH and CDR2 as LQKENI. The full variable domain, in which reference TRBV18 and TRBJ2-7 provide the parts outside the CDR3, is NAGVMQNPRHLVRRRGQEARLRCSPMKGHSHVYWYRQLPEEGLKFMVYLQKENIIDESGMPKERFSAEFPKEGPSILRIQQVVRGDSAAYFCASSPYAGQGSYEQYFGPGTRLTVT.

The chain uses TRBV4-2 and TRBJ2-5, with 9 bases aligning to TRBD1. The last part of the DNA fits TRBJ2-7 better; the J call may be wrong. This CDR3 is 16 amino acids long. Germline V CDR1 and CDR2: LGHNA, YNFKEQ. The CDR3 sequence is CASSQGGQGIFYEQYF. CDR3 DNA sequence: TGTGCCAGCAGCCAGGGCGGACAGGGGATTTTCTACGAGCAGTACTTC.

The chain carries TRBV2 and TRBJ2-7, with a possible D match to TRBD1 (6 bases). V lost 8 bases to trimming and J lost 5 bases, with 16 bases between them. This CDR3 is built from 13 residues. The germline V gene encodes CDR1 SNHLY and CDR2 FYNNEI. The CDR3: CASLDRLPNEQYF. In DNA form, the CDR3 reads TGTGCCAGCTTGGACAGACTACCTAACGAGCAGTACTTC.

The chain is built from TRBV6-1 and TRBJ1-4, with unresolved D. Germline V lookup: CDR1 MNHNS, CDR2 SASEGT. There are 16 residues in the CDR3. V lost 1 base and J 6 bases, leaving 15 bases between the germline ends. CDR3 DNA sequence: TGTGCCAGCAGTGAAGAAATAGGATCCGGGGATGAAAAACTGTTTTTT. It specifies CASSEEIGSGDEKLFF.

J is TRBJ1-2 and V is TRBV29-1, with 8 bases matching TRBD1. With 5 bases clipped from V and 3 bases from J, the junction kept 5 bases outside the gene matches. CDR1 is SQVTM, CDR2 ANQGSEA, per germline. The CDR3 totals 13 residues. CDR3 protein: CSVQGAMDYGYTF. In DNA, the CDR3 is TGCAGCGTTCAGGGGGCGATGGACTATGGCTACACCTTC.

The rearrangement uses TRBV9 and TRBJ2-6; D gene unclear. Germline V lookup: CDR1 SGDLS, CDR2 YYNGEE. The CDR3 sequence is 16 residues long. V lost 0 bases, J lost 2 bases, and 9 bases lay in between. The CDR3 sequence is CASSVASRAGANVLTF. In nucleotides, the CDR3 is TGTGCCAGCAGCGTAGCTTCCCGGGCTGGGGCCAACGTCCTGACTTTC. Supplemented by reference TRBV9 and TRBJ2-6, the full variable domain reads DSGVTQTPKHLITATGQRVTLRCSPRSGDLSVYWYQQSLDQGLQFLIQYYNGEERAKGNILERFSAQQFPDLHSELNLSSLELGDSALYFCASSVASRAGANVLTFGAGSRLTVL.

This chain uses TRBV5-1 with TRBJ2-7; 7 positions agree with TRBD1. Germline V gene data show CDR1 as SGHRS and CDR2 as YFSETQ. The CDR3 spans 14 residues. Germline trimming cut 0 bases from V and 7 bases from J; bases unmatched to any gene: 7. CDR3 amino acids: CASSLGGQQWEQYF. The CDR3 DNA reads as TGCGCCAGCAGCTTGGGGGGACAGCAATGGGAGCAGTACTTC.

The genes are TRBV5-6 and TRBJ2-1, with 10 bases fitting TRBD1. The CDR3 is made up of 15 amino acids. Trimming cost V 4 bases and J 7 bases; bases outside gene matches: 8. CDR1 is SGHDT, CDR2 YYEEEE, per germline. The CDR3 region has the DNA TGTGCCAGCAGCCTGGCTGGGACAGGGGCGAATGAGCAGTTCTTC. Translated, it gives CASSLAGTGANEQFF.